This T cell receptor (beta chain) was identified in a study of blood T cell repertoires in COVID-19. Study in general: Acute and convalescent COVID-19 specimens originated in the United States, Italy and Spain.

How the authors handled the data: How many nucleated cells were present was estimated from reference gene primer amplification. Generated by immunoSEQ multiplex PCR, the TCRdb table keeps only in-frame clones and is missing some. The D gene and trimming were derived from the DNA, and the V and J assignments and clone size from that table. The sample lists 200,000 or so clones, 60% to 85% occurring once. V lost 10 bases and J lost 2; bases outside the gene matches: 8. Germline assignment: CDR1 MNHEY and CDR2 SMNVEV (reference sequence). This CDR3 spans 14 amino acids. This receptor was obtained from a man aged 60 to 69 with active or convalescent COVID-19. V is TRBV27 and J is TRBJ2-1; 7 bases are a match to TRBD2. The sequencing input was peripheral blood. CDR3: CATAGTITYNEQFF. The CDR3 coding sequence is TGTGCCACCGCCGGGACTATCACCTACAATGAGCAGTTCTTC.